This T cell receptor beta chain was profiled in a study of blood T cell repertoires in COVID-19. Study in general: Material from acute and convalescent COVID-19 was sourced from the United States, Italy and Spain. Sample material is recorded as cDNA or gDNA derived from T cells, B-cell-depleted T cells, or PBMCs.

Original analysis: Estimated nucleated cell counts came from reference gene primer amplification. Sequenced by immunoSEQ multiplex PCR; TCRdb stores in-frame clones only, minus some. V, J and clone size reflect that table, while D and trimming were determined from the DNA. Among about 14,000 clones listed, 80% to 90% were seen once. The ends lost 4 bases at V and 1 base at J; junction bases unmatched: 11. Germline values: CDR1 SGHRS, CDR2 YFSETQ. CDR3 size: 17 residues. The V and J genes are TRBV5-1 and TRBJ2-5; 9 bases map to TRBD1. The source is a woman in her fifties or sixties with acute or convalescent COVID-19. Sequenced input: peripheral blood. CDR3 loop: CASSLGLTGGFQETQYF. The DNA for the CDR3 is TGCGCCAGCAGCCTGGGACTGACAGGGGGTTTCCAAGAGACCCAGTACTTC.